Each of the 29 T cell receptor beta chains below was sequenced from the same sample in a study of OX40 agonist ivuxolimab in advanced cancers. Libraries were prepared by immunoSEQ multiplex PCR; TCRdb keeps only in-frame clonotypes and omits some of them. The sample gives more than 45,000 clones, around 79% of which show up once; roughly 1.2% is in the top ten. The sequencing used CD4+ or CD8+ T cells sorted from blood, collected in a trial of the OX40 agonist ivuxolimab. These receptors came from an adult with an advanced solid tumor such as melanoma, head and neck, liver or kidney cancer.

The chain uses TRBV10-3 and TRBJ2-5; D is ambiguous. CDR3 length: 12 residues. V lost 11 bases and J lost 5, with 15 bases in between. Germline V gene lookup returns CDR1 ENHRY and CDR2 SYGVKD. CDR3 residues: CAAKGLGETQYF. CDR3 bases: TGTGCCGCCAAGGGTTTGGGGGAGACCCAGTACTTC.

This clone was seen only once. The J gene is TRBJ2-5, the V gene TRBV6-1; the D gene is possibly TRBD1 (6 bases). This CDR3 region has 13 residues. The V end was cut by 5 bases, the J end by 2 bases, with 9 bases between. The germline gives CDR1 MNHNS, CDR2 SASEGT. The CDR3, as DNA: TGTGCCAGCAGTACGGGACATCAAGAGACCCAGTACTTC. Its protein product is CASSTGHQETQYF.

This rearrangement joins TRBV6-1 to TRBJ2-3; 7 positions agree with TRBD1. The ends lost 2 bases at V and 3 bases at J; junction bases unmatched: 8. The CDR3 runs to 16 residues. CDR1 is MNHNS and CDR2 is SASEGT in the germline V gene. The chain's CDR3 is CASSEQGVASTDTQYF. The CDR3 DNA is TGTGCCAGCAGTGAACAGGGGGTGGCTAGTACAGATACGCAGTATTTT.

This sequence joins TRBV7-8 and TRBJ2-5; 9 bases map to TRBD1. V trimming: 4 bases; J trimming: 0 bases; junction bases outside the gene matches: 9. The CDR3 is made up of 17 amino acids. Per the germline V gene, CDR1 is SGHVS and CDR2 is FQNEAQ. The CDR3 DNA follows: TGTGCCAGCAGCTCGCAGGCCGGACAGGGGAACCAAGAGACCCAGTACTTC. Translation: CASSSQAGQGNQETQYF.

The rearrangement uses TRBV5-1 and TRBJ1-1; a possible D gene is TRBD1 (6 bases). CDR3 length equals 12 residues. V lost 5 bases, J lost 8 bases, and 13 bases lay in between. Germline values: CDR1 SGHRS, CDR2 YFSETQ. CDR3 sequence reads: CASSYQGQEAFF. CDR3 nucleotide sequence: TGCGCCAGCAGTTATCAGGGGCAAGAAGCTTTCTTT.

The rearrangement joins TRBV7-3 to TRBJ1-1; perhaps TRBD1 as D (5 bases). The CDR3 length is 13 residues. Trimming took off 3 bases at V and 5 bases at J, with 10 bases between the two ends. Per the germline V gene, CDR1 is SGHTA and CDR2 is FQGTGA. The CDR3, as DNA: TGTGCCAGCAGCTTTATCGAGGGGACTGAAGCTTTCTTT. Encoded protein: CASSFIEGTEAFF.

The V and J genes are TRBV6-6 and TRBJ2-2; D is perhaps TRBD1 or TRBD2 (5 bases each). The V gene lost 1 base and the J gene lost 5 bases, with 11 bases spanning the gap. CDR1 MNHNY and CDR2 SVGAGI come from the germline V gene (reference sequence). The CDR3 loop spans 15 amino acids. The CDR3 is CASSYLGPGTGELFF. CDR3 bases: TGTGCCAGCAGTTACTTGGGGCCGGGGACCGGGGAGCTGTTTTTT.

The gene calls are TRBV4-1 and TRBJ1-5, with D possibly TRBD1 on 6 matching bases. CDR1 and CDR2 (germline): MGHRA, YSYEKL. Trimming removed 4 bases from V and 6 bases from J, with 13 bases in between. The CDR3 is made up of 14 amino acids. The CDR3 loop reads CASSREGGSQPQHF. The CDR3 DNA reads TGCGCCAGCAGCCGGGAGGGGGGTAGTCAGCCCCAGCATTTT.

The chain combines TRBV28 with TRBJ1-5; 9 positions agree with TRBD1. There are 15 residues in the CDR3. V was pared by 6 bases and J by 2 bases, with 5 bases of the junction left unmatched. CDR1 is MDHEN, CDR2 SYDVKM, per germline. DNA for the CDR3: TGTGCCAGCAGGGGGGGACAGGGAGGCAATCAGCCCCAGCATTTT. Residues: CASRGGQGGNQPQHF.

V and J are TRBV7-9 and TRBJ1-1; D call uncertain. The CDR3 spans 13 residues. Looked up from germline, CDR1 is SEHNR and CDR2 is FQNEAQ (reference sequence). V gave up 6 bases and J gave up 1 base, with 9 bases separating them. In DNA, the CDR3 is TGTGCCAGCAGACAAGACGGGAACACTGAAGCTTTCTTT. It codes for CASRQDGNTEAFF.

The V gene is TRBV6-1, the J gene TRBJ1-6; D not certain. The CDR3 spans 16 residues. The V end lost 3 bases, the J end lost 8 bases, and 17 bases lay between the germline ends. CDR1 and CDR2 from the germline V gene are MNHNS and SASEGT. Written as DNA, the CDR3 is TGTGCCAGCAGTGATTTTTACAGATCTTATGATTCACCCCTCCACTTT. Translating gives CASSDFYRSYDSPLHF.

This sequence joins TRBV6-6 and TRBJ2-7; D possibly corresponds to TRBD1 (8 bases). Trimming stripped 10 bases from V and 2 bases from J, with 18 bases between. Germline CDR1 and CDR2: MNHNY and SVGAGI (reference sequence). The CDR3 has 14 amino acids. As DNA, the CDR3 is TGTGCCACCGGGCGGGGGACAGGTGCCTACGAGCAGTACTTC. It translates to CATGRGTGAYEQYF.

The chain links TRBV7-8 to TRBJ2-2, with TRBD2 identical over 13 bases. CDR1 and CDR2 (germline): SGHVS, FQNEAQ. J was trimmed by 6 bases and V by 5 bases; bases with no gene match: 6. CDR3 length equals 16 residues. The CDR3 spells CASSQRTSGSAGELFF. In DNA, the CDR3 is TGTGCCAGCAGCCAACGGACTAGCGGGAGCGCCGGGGAGCTGTTTTTT.

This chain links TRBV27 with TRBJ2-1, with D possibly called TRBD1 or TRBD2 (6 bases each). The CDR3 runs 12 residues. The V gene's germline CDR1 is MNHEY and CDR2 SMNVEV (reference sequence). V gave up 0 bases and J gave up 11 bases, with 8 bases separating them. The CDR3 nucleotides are TGTGCCAGCAGTTTATCGGGGGGCAAGCAGTTCTTC. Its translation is CASSLSGGKQFF.

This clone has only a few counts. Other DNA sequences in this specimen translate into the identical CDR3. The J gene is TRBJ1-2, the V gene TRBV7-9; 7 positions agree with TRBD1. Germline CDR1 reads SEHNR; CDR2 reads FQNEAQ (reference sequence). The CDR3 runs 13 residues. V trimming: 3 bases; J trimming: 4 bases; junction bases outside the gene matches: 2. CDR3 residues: CASSLGQSYGYTF. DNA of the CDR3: TGTGCCAGCAGCTTGGGACAGTCCTATGGCTACACCTTC.

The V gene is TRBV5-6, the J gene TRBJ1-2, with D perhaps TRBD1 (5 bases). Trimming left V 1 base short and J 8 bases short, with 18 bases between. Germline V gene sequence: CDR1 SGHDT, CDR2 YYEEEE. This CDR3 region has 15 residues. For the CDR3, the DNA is TGTGCCAGCAGCTTGTTGGGGCAAGACATCAAAGGCTACACCTTC. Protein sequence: CASSLLGQDIKGYTF.

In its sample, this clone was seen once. CDR3 nucleotides: TGTGCCTGGAGTGACGCGTGGGGCGGAACTAGCACAGATACGCAGTATTTT. Amino acid sequence: CAWSDAWGGTSTDTQYF. The chain has TRBV30 and TRBJ2-3, with D tentatively TRBD1 (5 bases). Trimming removed 1 base at V and 0 bases at J, with 17 bases between. CDR1 and CDR2 (germline): GTSNPN, SVGIG (reference sequence). CDR3 length: 17 amino acids.

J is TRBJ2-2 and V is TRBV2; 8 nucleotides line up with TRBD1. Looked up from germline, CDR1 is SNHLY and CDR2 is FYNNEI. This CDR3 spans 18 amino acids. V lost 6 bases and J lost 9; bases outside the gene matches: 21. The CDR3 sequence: CASSETVPGQAERRELFF. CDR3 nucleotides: TGTGCCAGCAGCGAAACCGTCCCGGGACAGGCTGAACGACGGGAGCTGTTTTTT.

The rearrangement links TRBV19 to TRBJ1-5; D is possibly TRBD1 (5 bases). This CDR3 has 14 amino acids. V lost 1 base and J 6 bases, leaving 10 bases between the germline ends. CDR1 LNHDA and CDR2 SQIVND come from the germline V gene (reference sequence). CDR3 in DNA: TGTGCCAGTAGTATAGCCCGGGGCAGTCAGCCCCAGCATTTT. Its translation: CASSIARGSQPQHF.

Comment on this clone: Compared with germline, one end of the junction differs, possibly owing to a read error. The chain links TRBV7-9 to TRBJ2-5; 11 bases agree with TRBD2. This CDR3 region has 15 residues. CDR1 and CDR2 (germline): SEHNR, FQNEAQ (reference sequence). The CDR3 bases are TGTGCCAGCAGTTTAGCGGGAGGGTTGACAGAGACCCAGTACTTC. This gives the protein CASSLAGGLTETQYF.

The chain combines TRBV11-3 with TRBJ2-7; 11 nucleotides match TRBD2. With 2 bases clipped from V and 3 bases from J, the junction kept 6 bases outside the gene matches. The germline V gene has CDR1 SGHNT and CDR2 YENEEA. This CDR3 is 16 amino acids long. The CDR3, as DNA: TGTGCCAGCAGCTTATCATCGACTAGCGGGAACTACGAGCAGTACTTC. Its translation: CASSLSSTSGNYEQYF.

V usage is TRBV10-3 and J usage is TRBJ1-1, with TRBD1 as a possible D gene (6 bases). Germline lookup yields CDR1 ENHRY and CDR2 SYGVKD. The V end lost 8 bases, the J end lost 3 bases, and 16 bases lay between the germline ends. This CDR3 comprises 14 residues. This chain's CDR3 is CAIGTGPGYTEAFF. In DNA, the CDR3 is TGTGCCATCGGAACAGGGCCGGGGTACACTGAAGCTTTCTTT.

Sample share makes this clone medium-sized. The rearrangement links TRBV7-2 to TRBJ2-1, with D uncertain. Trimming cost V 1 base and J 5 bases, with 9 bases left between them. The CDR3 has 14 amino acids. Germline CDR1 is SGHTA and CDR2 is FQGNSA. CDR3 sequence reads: CASSLGGVNNEQFF. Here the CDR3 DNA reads TGTGCCAGCAGCTTAGGAGGAGTCAACAATGAGCAGTTCTTC.

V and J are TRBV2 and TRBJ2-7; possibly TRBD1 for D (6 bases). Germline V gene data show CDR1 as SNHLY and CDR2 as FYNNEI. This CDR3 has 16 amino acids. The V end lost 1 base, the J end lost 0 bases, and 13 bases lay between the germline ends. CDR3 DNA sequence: TGTGCCAGCAGTGAAGTCGAGGGGGAAAGCTCCTACGAGCAGTACTTC. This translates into CASSEVEGESSYEQYF.

In nucleotides, the CDR3 is TGTGCCAGCAGCTCAGGGACAGCCTCTGGCTACACCTTC. Protein: CASSSGTASGYTF. This sequence joins TRBV7-9 and TRBJ1-2; TRBD1 matches at 7 bases. CDR1 is SEHNR, CDR2 FQNEAQ, per germline (reference sequence). Trimming at V came to 4 bases and at J to 7 bases, leaving 6 bases not matched to a gene. CDR3 size: 13 residues.

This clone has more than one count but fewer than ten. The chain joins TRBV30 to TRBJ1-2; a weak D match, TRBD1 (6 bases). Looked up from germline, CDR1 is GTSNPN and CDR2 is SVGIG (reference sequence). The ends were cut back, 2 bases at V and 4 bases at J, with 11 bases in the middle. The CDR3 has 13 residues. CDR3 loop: CAWSPMTGYGYTF. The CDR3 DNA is TGTGCCTGGAGTCCGATGACAGGCTATGGCTACACCTTC. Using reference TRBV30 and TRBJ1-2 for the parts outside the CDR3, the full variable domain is SQTIHQWPATLVQPVGSPLSLECTVEGTSNPNLYWYRQAAGRGLQLLFYSVGIGQISSEVPQNLSASRPQDRQFILSSKKLLLSDSGFYLCAWSPMTGYGYTFGSGTRLTVV.

The CDR3 sequence is CAISESGDQPQHF. The DNA for the CDR3 is TGTGCCATCAGTGAGTCCGGGGATCAGCCCCAGCATTTT. This sequence joins TRBV10-3 and TRBJ1-5; no clear D gene. V was trimmed by 0 bases and J by 5 bases, leaving 5 bases between them. There are 13 residues in the CDR3. Germline CDR1 reads ENHRY; CDR2 reads SYGVKD.

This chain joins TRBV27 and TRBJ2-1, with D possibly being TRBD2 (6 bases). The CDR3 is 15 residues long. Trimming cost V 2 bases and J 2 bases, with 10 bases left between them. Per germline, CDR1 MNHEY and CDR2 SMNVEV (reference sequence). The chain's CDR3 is CASSLGRETYNEQFF. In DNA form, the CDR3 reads TGTGCCAGCAGTTTAGGGCGGGAAACCTACAATGAGCAGTTCTTC.

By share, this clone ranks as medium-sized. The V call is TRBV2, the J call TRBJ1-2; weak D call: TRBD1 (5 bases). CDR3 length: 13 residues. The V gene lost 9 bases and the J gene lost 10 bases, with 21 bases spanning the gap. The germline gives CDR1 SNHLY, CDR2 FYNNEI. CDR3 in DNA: TGTGCCAGTGACCCGGGGCTCGGATCAGTCTACACCTTC. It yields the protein CASDPGLGSVYTF.